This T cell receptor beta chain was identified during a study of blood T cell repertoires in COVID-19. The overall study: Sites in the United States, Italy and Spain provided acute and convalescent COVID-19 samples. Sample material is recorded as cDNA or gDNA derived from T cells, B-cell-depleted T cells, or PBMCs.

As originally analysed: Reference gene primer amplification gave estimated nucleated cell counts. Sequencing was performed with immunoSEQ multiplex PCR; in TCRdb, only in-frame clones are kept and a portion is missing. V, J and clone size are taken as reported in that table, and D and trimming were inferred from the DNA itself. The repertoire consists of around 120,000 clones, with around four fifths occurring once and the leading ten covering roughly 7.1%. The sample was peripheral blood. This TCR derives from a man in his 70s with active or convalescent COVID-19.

The CDR3 is CASSLLTGGPNTIYF. Here the CDR3 DNA reads TGTGCCAGCAGCTTATTGACAGGGGGACCGAACACCATATATTTT. The rearrangement joins TRBV11-3 to TRBJ1-3; 9 nucleotides line up with TRBD1. This CDR3 is built from 15 residues. Germline values: CDR1 SGHNT, CDR2 YENEEA. V gave up 2 bases and J gave up 7 bases; unmatched junction bases: 6.